These 3 T cell receptor beta chains share one sample of origin, sequenced in a study of cytomegalovirus exposure and HLA in healthy donors. In the PCR, 60 Vbeta and 13 Jbeta primers were used. TCRdb keeps only in-frame clones here, not all; method: immunoSEQ multiplex PCR. The table has roughly 100,000 clones, around four fifths seen once. Sequencing input: PBMCs. The receptors derive from a middle-aged man in good health and CMV-seronegative.

J is TRBJ1-2 and V is TRBV4-1; 10 bases align to TRBD1. Germline-derived CDR1 and CDR2 are MGHRA and YSYEKL. The V and J ends lost 4 bases and 2 bases, in that order; junction bases with no gene match: 1. The CDR3 extends over 14 amino acids. Here the CDR3 DNA reads TGCGCCAGCAGCCGACAGGGGGCAAACTATGGCTACACCTTC. This sequence encodes CASSRQGANYGYTF.

This rearrangement joins TRBV11-2 to TRBJ2-2; 7 nucleotides agree with TRBD1. This CDR3 region has 17 residues. V trimming: 5 bases; J trimming: 1 base; junction bases outside the gene matches: 10. Per the germline V gene, CDR1 is SGHAT and CDR2 is FQNNGV. CDR3 sequence: CASSLKGADQNTGELFF. The CDR3 DNA sequence: TGTGCCAGCAGCCTAAAGGGGGCAGACCAGAACACCGGGGAGCTGTTTTTT.

V and J are TRBV30 and TRBJ2-4; 8 bases are shared with TRBD1. CDR3 length: 15 residues. J gave up 2 bases and V 5 bases, and 8 bases lay outside the gene matches. The germline V gene encodes CDR1 GTSNPN and CDR2 SVGIG (reference sequence). The DNA for the CDR3 is TGTGCCTGGTCGAACAGGGGGAATCCCAAAAACATTCAGTACTTC. Its protein is CAWSNRGNPKNIQYF.